Presented here are 13 T cell receptor beta chains from one specimen sequenced in a study of T cell responses to AZD1222 COVID-19 vaccine. Measured with immunoSEQ multiplex PCR; TCRdb has only the in-frame clones, and not every one. The sample includes some 120,000 clones, roughly 84% of them seen just once. The specimen was peripheral blood, collected on day 0 of AZD1222 vaccination. Every receptor here comes from an adult in good health.

The J gene is TRBJ1-3, the V gene TRBV7-2; D is uncertain. CDR3 length: 13 amino acids. V was trimmed by 5 bases and J by 4 bases, leaving 9 bases between them. Germline CDR1 is SGHTA and CDR2 is FQGNSA. The CDR3 protein is CASSPRAGNTIYF. Here the CDR3 DNA reads TGTGCCAGCAGCCCCCGGGCGGGAAACACCATATATTTT.

The chain employs TRBV11-3 and TRBJ1-1; D is undetermined. Trimming cost V 1 base and J 0 bases, with 9 bases left between them. This CDR3 is built from 15 residues. Germline CDR1 and CDR2: SGHNT and YENEEA. The CDR3 DNA is TGTGCCAGCAGCTTAGGGGCTGGGATGAACACTGAAGCTTTCTTT. Its protein is CASSLGAGMNTEAFF.

V usage is TRBV7-8 and J usage is TRBJ1-4; 7 bases align to TRBD1. CDR3 length equals 17 residues. Germline V gives CDR1 SGHVS, CDR2 FQNEAQ. Losses at the gene ends were 1 base for V and 5 bases for J; bases not matched to a gene: 10. CDR3 region: CASSLVYRGGSNEKLFF. DNA of the CDR3: TGTGCCAGCAGCTTAGTGTACAGGGGAGGATCAAATGAAAAACTGTTTTTT.

The J gene is TRBJ1-5, the V gene TRBV30; a possible D gene is TRBD1 (5 bases). Germline V lookup: CDR1 GTSNPN, CDR2 SVGIG (reference sequence). This CDR3 comprises 13 residues. The germline V and J ends were trimmed by 1 base and 6 bases, with 10 bases remaining between them. In DNA, the CDR3 is TGTGCCTGGAGTGCTGGGGCTGGTCAGCCCCAGCATTTT. Translation: CAWSAGAGQPQHF.

The V call is TRBV5-4, the J call TRBJ2-7; 11 bases are shared with TRBD2. Germline V gene data show CDR1 as SGHNT and CDR2 as YYREEE (reference sequence). V shed 4 bases, J shed 6 bases, and the junction held 18 bases outside the gene matches. There are 18 residues in the CDR3. In nucleotides, the CDR3 is TGTGCCAGCAGCGAAGGGACTAGCGGACTTCTAATTATAGGCGAGCAGTACTTC. Protein product: CASSEGTSGLLIIGEQYF.

J is TRBJ1-6 and V is TRBV11-2, with TRBD1 matching 8 bases. The V gene end was trimmed by 2 bases and the J gene end by 7 bases; junction bases not matched to a gene: 4. This CDR3 is built from 15 residues. CDR1 is SGHAT, CDR2 FQNNGV, per germline. CDR3: CASSLLDRDNSPLHF. DNA of the CDR3: TGTGCCAGCAGCTTATTGGACAGGGACAATTCACCCCTCCACTTT.

The gene calls are TRBV5-6 and TRBJ1-4, with D possibly matching TRBD1 (5 bases). V lost 4 bases and J 5 bases, leaving 15 bases between the germline ends. The CDR3 is made up of 15 amino acids. CDR1 and CDR2 from the germline V gene are SGHDT and YYEEEE. CDR3 coding DNA: TGTGCCAGCAGCAACCGGACAAGAGGGAATGAAAAACTGTTTTTT. The encoded protein is CASSNRTRGNEKLFF. Based on the CDR3 plus reference TRBV5-6 and TRBJ1-4, the full variable domain is DAGVTQSPTHLIKTRGQQVTLRCSPKSGHDTVSWYQQALGQGPQFIFQYYEEEERQRGNFPDRFSGHQFPNYSSELNVNALLLGDSALYLCASSNRTRGNEKLFFGSGTQLSVL.

J is TRBJ1-1 and V is TRBV4-1; no firm D call. This CDR3 is built from 14 residues. Germline assignment: CDR1 MGHRA and CDR2 YSYEKL. Deletions cut 2 bases from V and 6 bases from J, with 13 bases between. The CDR3 is CASSQRSLHAEAFF. The DNA for the CDR3 is TGCGCCAGCAGCCAAAGGTCCCTACACGCTGAAGCTTTCTTT.

This chain joins TRBV11-2 and TRBJ1-5; unclear D gene. V lost 5 bases and J 6 bases, leaving 17 bases between the germline ends. This CDR3 contains 15 residues. Per germline, CDR1 SGHAT and CDR2 FQNNGV. This CDR3 is CASSRSGSAGQPQHF. CDR3 coding DNA: TGTGCCAGCAGCCGCTCGGGGTCTGCGGGTCAGCCCCAGCATTTT.

A few counts support this clone. Other DNA sequences from this sample encode an identical CDR3 as well. This sequence joins TRBV15 and TRBJ2-7; D gene unclear. This CDR3 region has 12 residues. Germline CDR1 is LNHNV and CDR2 is YYDKDF (reference sequence). The V gene lost 0 bases and the J gene lost 4 bases, with 4 bases spanning the gap. The CDR3 protein is CATSRDGYEQYF. CDR3 DNA: TGTGCCACCAGCAGAGATGGGTACGAGCAGTACTTC. Combining the CDR3 with reference TRBV15 and TRBJ2-7 gives the whole variable domain DAMVIQNPRYQVTQFGKPVTLSCSQTLNHNVMYWYQQKSSQAPKLLFHYYDKDFNNEADTPDNFQSRRPNTSFCFLDIRSPGLGDTAMYLCATSRDGYEQYFGPGTRLTVT.

The chain recombines TRBV7-9 with TRBJ1-1, with no clear D. Germline V gives CDR1 SEHNR, CDR2 FQNEAQ (reference sequence). The CDR3 length is 15 residues. Deletions cut 6 bases from V and 5 bases from J, with 19 bases between. The CDR3 nucleotides read TGTGCCAGCAGAGGCACCTATGGAGTGAGGACTGAAGCTTTCTTT. Amino acids: CASRGTYGVRTEAFF.

Of note for this clone: This same CDR3 is encoded by further DNA sequences in the sample. The CDR3 spells CASRTQGNTEAFF. CDR3 nucleotide sequence: TGTGCCAGTAGGACACAGGGGAACACTGAAGCTTTCTTT. The chain has TRBV19 and TRBJ1-1; tentative D call: TRBD1 (6 bases). Trimming took 6 bases from V and 1 from J, leaving 9 bases between them. The germline CDR1 and CDR2 sequences are LNHDA and SQIVND (reference sequence). CDR3 length: 13 amino acids.

The V gene is TRBV3-1 (or the pseudogene TRBV3-2), the J gene TRBJ1-2, with a weak D call TRBD1 (6 bases). V was trimmed by 0 bases and J by 4 bases, leaving 21 bases between them. CDR3 length: 18 residues. Germline V lookup: CDR1 LGHDT, CDR2 YNNKEL (reference sequence). CDR3: CASSQESFLTGKSYGYTF. CDR3 DNA: TGTGCCAGCAGCCAAGAGTCCTTTCTTACAGGGAAAAGCTATGGCTACACCTTC.